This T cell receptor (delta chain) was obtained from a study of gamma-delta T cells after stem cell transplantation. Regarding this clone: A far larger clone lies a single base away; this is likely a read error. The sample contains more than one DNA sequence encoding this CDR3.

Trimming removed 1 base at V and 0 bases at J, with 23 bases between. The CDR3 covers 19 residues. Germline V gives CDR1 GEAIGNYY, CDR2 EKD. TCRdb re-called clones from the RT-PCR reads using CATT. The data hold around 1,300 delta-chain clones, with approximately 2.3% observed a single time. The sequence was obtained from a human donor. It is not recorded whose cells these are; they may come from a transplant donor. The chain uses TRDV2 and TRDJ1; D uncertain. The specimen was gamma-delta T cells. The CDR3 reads CACDTVTNGVETYTDKLIF. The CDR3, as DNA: TGTGCCTGTGACACGGTAACGAATGGTGTAGAGACGTACACCGATAAACTCATCTTT.